The 20 T cell receptor beta chains reported below all come from one sample, sequenced in a study of CD8 T cells in Susac syndrome. It was with random hexamers that roughly 0.45 to 1 ug RNA was reverse transcribed. TCRdb used MiXCR to reprocess the immunoSEQ multiplex PCR reads, holding one entry per CDR3 protein. The table shows about 190,000 distinct CDR3 sequences, with 85% to 95% occurring only once. Material for sequencing was CD4+ T cells from PBMCs. These receptors were collected from a human donor in good health.

This chain uses TRBV30 with TRBJ2-1; D not certain. Trimming stripped 0 bases from V and 8 bases from J, with 5 bases between. This CDR3 spans 11 amino acids. Per germline, CDR1 GTSNPN and CDR2 SVGIG (reference sequence). The CDR3 DNA is TGTGCCTGGAGTGTAAAAGATGAGCAGTTCTTC. Translating it yields CAWSVKDEQFF.

The rearrangement links TRBV18 to TRBJ1-1; D unclear. CDR1 and CDR2 from the germline V gene are KGHSH and LQKENI. This CDR3 spans 17 amino acids. Trimming removed 3 bases from V and 0 bases from J, with 17 bases in between. The CDR3: CASSPSRGGSMNTEAFF. CDR3 sequence (DNA): TGTGCCAGCTCACCCTCGCGGGGAGGTTCCATGAACACTGAAGCTTTCTTT.

The CDR3 DNA is TGCAGCGTTGATGGGGGAGAAGAGCAGTTCTTC. Translated, it gives CSVDGGEEQFF. The chain is built from TRBV29-1 and TRBJ2-1; perhaps D is TRBD1 or TRBD2 (5 bases each). The germline V and J ends were trimmed by 3 bases and 10 bases, with 10 bases remaining between them. The CDR3 runs to 11 residues. Germline values: CDR1 SQVTM, CDR2 ANQGSEA.

The chain has TRBV7-9 and TRBJ1-1, with D possibly TRBD1 on 5 matching bases. Germline V gene sequence: CDR1 SEHNR, CDR2 FQNEAQ (reference sequence). V was shortened by 0 bases and J by 1 base, with 9 bases between the two germline ends. The CDR3 sequence is 15 residues long. CDR3 loop: CASSLAGGSNTEAFF. The CDR3 coding sequence is TGTGCCAGCAGCTTAGCGGGGGGTTCGAACACTGAAGCTTTCTTT.

The chain carries TRBV9 and TRBJ1-5, with D unresolved. V gave up 4 bases and J gave up 2 bases, with 10 bases separating them. This CDR3 contains 14 residues. Germline V lookup: CDR1 SGDLS, CDR2 YYNGEE. In DNA form, the CDR3 reads TGTGCCAGCAGCCGGGAGGCGGGCAATCAGCCCCAGCATTTT. This gives the protein CASSREAGNQPQHF.

This clonotype has a handful of counts. This chain joins TRBV5-1 and TRBJ2-7, with TRBD1 as a possible D gene (5 bases). CDR1 and CDR2 from the germline V gene are SGHRS and YFSETQ. V lost 3 bases and J lost 2, with 12 bases in between. The CDR3 covers 14 residues. The CDR3 DNA sequence: TGCGCCAGCAGCTCTGAGGTCAGGGCCTACGAGCAGTACTTC. Amino acid sequence: CASSSEVRAYEQYF.

The rearrangement joins TRBV7-9 to TRBJ1-6; TRBD1 aligns across 12 bases. The CDR3 has 18 residues. V shed 2 bases and J 4 bases; nucleotides not matched to a gene: 6. Germline lookup yields CDR1 SEHNR and CDR2 FQNEAQ (reference sequence). The CDR3 here is CASSLPGTGGFYNSPLHF. CDR3 in DNA: TGTGCCAGCAGCTTACCCGGGACAGGGGGCTTTTATAATTCACCCCTCCACTTT.

The chain employs TRBV7-9 and TRBJ1-1; tentative D call: TRBD1 (5 bases). V lost 1 base, J lost 0 bases, and 9 bases lay in between. The length of the CDR3 is 15 residues. CDR1 and CDR2 (germline): SEHNR, FQNEAQ (reference sequence). The CDR3 DNA follows: TGTGCCAGCAGCTTAGGACAGACCCTGAACACTGAAGCTTTCTTT. It is translated as CASSLGQTLNTEAFF.

The gene calls are TRBV12-3 or TRBV12-4 and TRBJ2-1, with a weak D call TRBD1 (5 bases). V was trimmed by 3 bases and J by 7 bases, leaving 13 bases between them. CDR3 size: 14 residues. CDR3 sequence: CASSLTGAVNEQFF. For the CDR3, the DNA is TGTGCCAGCAGTTTGACTGGGGCAGTGAATGAGCAGTTCTTC.

The chain uses TRBV6-1 and TRBJ2-4; D call uncertain. The CDR3 runs 15 residues. Trimming stripped 5 bases from V and 10 bases from J, with 21 bases between. Germline V gene lookup returns CDR1 MNHNS and CDR2 SASEGT. CDR3 nucleotides: TGTGCCAGCAGTACTCCCGGTGGAAACAAAAGGATTCAGTACTTC. This gives the protein CASSTPGGNKRIQYF.

The CDR3 DNA reads as TGCGCCAGCAGCTCGGGGGGGGTAATAGCCAAAAACATTCAGTACTTC. Its translation: CASSSGGVIAKNIQYF. The chain combines TRBV5-1 with TRBJ2-4; 8 bases map to TRBD2. This CDR3 has 16 residues. Germline CDR1 is SGHRS and CDR2 is YFSETQ. J was trimmed by 0 bases and V by 3 bases; bases with no gene match: 5.

The genes are TRBV12-3 or TRBV12-4 and TRBJ2-1, with 9 bases aligning to TRBD1. This CDR3 has 15 amino acids. J was trimmed by 9 bases and V by 5 bases; bases with no gene match: 11. CDR3 amino acids: CASSPRTGESVEQFF. The CDR3, as DNA: TGTGCCAGCAGTCCAAGGACAGGGGAGTCGGTTGAGCAGTTCTTC.

The chain recombines TRBV7-2 with TRBJ2-5, with a possible D match to TRBD2 (6 bases). V was cut by 6 bases and J by 5 bases, with 22 bases left in between. This CDR3 spans 16 amino acids. CDR1 is SGHTA and CDR2 is FQGNSA in the germline V gene. Here the CDR3 DNA reads TGTGCCAGCAGTCGAAACGGGGGTTCAAGTTCCGAGACCCAGTACTTC. Protein product: CASSRNGGSSSETQYF.

This clonotype occurred once. The chain combines TRBV6-1 with TRBJ2-3; no clear D. The CDR3 is 13 amino acids. Germline CDR1 and CDR2: MNHNS and SASEGT. V was shortened by 5 bases and J by 4 bases, with 10 bases between the two germline ends. The CDR3: CASSSDGPDTQYF. The CDR3 DNA is TGTGCCAGCAGTTCCGACGGACCAGATACGCAGTATTTT.

The chain has TRBV7-2 and TRBJ1-1, with D maybe TRBD1 (6 bases). Germline V lookup: CDR1 SGHTA, CDR2 FQGNSA. Trimming shortened V by 5 bases and J by 5 bases, and 15 bases separated the two germline ends. This CDR3 is built from 14 residues. CDR3 region: CASSRGGPVTEAFF. CDR3 nucleotides: TGTGCCAGCAGCCGGGGGGGGCCGGTGACTGAAGCTTTCTTT.

This clonotype showed up just once. The junction departs from the called germline gene at one end, perhaps through a read error. The chain uses TRBV13 and TRBJ2-2; TRBD2 might be the D (6 bases). The CDR3 contains 14 residues. The germline gives CDR1 PRHDT, CDR2 FYEKMQ (reference sequence). CDR3 nucleotide sequence: TGTGCCAGCAGCTTAGCCAGGGCATACCGGGAGCTTTTTTTT. Protein: CASSLARAYRELFF.

The rearrangement links TRBV7-2 to TRBJ2-1, with D possibly matching TRBD2 (5 bases). Looked up from germline, CDR1 is SGHTA and CDR2 is FQGNSA. Between the trimmed V and J ends, which lost 5 bases and 4 bases, there was a span of 15 bases. CDR3 length equals 15 residues. DNA of the CDR3: TGTGCCAGCAGCCCCGCAGTTGGCGGGTACAATGAGCAGTTCTTC. It is translated as CASSPAVGGYNEQFF. Together with reference TRBV7-2 and TRBJ2-1, the CDR3 gives the full variable domain: GAGVSQSPSNKVTEKGKDVELRCDPISGHTALYWYRQSLGQGLEFLIYFQGNSAPDKSGLPSDRFSAERTGGSVSTLTIQRTQQEDSAVYLCASSPAVGGYNEQFFGPGTRLTVL.

In its sample, this clonotype was seen once. The CDR3 spells CASSPSPGELFF. CDR3 bases: TGCGCCAGCAGCCCCTCCCCGGGGGAGCTGTTTTTT. The chain is built from TRBV5-1 and TRBJ2-2; D unresolved. V was trimmed by 4 bases and J by 8 bases, leaving 9 bases between them. The CDR3 is 12 residues long. CDR1 is SGHRS and CDR2 is YFSETQ in the germline V gene.

The chain joins TRBV5-1 to TRBJ1-1; D gene uncertain. V lost 4 bases and J 3 bases, leaving 13 bases between the germline ends. There are 14 residues in the CDR3. Germline V gives CDR1 SGHRS, CDR2 YFSETQ. The CDR3: CASSPYGWDTEAFF. CDR3 DNA: TGCGCCAGCAGCCCTTACGGCTGGGACACTGAAGCTTTCTTT.

CDR3 in DNA: TGCGCCAGCAGCCGGACTCAGCAGGTAGCGGGGGGCTCTGGAGATGAGCAGTTCTTC. Its protein is CASSRTQQVAGGSGDEQFF. J is TRBJ2-1 and V is TRBV4-1; TRBD2 agrees at 10 bases. Germline V gene sequence: CDR1 MGHRA, CDR2 YSYEKL. This CDR3 spans 19 amino acids. V lost 4 bases to trimming and J lost 8 bases; unmatched junction nucleotides: 20.